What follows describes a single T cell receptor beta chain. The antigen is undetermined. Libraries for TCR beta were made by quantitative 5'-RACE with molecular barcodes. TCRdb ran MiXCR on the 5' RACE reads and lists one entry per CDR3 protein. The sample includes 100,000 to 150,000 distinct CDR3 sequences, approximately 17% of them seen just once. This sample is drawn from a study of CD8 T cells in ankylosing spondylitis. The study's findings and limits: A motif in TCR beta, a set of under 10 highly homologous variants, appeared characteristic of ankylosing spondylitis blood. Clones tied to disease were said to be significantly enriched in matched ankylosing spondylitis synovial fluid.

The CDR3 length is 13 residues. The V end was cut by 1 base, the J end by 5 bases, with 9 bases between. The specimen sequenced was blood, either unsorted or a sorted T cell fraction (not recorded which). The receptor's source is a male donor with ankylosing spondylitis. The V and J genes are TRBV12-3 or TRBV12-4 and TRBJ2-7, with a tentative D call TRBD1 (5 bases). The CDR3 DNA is TGTGCCAGCAGTTTAGGGGGCTCGGACGAGCAGTACTTC. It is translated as CASSLGGSDEQYF.